The text below deals with one T cell receptor (beta chain). The data stem from a study of blood T cell repertoires in COVID-19. Study-wide background: In each case, the material was cDNA or gDNA derived from T cells, B-cell-depleted T cells, or PBMCs.

Produced via immunoSEQ multiplex PCR; TCRdb's table is partial and in-frame only. The data contain more than 300,000 clones, approximately 91% of them singletons. The TCR originated in a woman under 40 who had been exposed to COVID-19. Sample: PBMCs or T cells enriched from blood (not recorded which).

This CDR3 is CASSLSPGATNEKLFF. CDR3 nucleotide sequence: TGCGCCAGCAGCCTTTCACCAGGGGCAACTAATGAAAAACTGTTTTTT. V usage is TRBV5-1 and J usage is TRBJ1-4; a weak D match, TRBD1 (6 bases). Trimming took 4 bases from V and 0 from J, leaving 13 bases between them. CDR1 and CDR2 from the germline V gene are SGHRS and YFSETQ. This CDR3 spans 16 amino acids.